This entry concerns a single TCR beta chain. The target antigen is unknown. These data originate in a study of Graves' ophthalmopathy and Graves' hyperthyroidism. Findings and caveats of the study: A 13-signature model separated ophthalmopathy from stable hyperthyroidism, reaching around 89% sensitivity and around 79% specificity cross-validated.

Trimming took 6 bases from V and 2 from J; bases not matched to a gene: 6. The germline V gene encodes CDR1 MNHEY and CDR2 SVGAGI. The CDR3 has 15 residues. Amplified TCR beta CDR3 regions were obtained using RNA transcripts as template. HTBI-primed RT-PCR formed the first round, and a multiplex PCR formed the second. TCRdb reprocessed the multiplex PCR reads with MiXCR, giving one entry per CDR3 protein. Of around 660,000 distinct CDR3 sequences in the sample, about two fifths were seen once. Sequencing was performed on peripheral blood. This clonotype originated in an adult man with Graves' ophthalmopathy. The chain has TRBV6-5 and TRBJ1-5; 8 nucleotides match TRBD1. The CDR3 loop reads CASRLTGDGNQPQHF. The CDR3 coding sequence is TGTGCCAGCAGGTTGACAGGGGACGGCAATCAGCCCCAGCATTTT.